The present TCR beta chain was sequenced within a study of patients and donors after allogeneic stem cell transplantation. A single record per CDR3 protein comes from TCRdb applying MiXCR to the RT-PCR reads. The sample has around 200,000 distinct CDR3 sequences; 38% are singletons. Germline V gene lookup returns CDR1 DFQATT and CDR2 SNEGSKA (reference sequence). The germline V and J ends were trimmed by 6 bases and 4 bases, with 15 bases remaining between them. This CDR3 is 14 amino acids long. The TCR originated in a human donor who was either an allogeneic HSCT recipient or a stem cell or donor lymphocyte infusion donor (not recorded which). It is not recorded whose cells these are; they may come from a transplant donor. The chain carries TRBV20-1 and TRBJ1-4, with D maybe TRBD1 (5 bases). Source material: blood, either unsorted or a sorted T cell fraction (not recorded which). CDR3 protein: CSASETGNNEKLFF. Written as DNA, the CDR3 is TGCAGTGCCAGTGAAACAGGAAATAATGAAAAACTGTTTTTT.